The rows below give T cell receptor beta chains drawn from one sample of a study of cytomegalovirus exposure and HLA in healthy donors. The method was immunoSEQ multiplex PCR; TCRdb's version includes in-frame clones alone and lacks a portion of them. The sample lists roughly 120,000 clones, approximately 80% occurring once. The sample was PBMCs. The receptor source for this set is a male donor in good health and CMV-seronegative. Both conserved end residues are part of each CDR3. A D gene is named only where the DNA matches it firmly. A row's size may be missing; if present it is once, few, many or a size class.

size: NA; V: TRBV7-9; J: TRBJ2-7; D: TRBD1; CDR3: CASSFGQGEYYEQYF; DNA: TGTGCCAGCAGCTTCGGACAGGGCGAGTACTACGAGCAGTACTTC
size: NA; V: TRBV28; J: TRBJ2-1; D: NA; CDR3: CASSSHPGRGSSYNEQFF; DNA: TGTGCCAGCAGTTCCCACCCGGGGCGGGGAAGCTCCTACAATGAGCAGTTCTTC
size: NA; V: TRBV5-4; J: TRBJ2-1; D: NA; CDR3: CASSLYNEQFF; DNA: TGTGCCAGCAGCCTTTACAATGAGCAGTTCTTC
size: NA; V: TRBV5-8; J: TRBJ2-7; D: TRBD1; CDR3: CASSFSDRGYEQYF; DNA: TGTGCCAGCAGCTTCTCAGACAGGGGCTACGAGCAGTACTTC
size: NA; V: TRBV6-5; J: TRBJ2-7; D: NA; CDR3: CASSRSRVLSYEQYF; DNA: TGTGCCAGCAGTCGAAGTAGAGTGTTGTCTTACGAGCAGTACTTC
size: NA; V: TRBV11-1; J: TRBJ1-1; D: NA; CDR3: CASSLNVGAGTEAFF; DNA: TGTGCCAGCAGCTTAAATGTGGGGGCCGGCACTGAAGCTTTCTTT
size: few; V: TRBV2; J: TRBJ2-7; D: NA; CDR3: CASSYRDGYEQYF; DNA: TGTGCCAGCAGTTACAGGGATGGCTACGAGCAGTACTTC
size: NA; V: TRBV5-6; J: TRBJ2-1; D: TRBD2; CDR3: CASSPGLAGGTYNEQFF; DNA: TGTGCCAGCAGCCCAGGACTAGCGGGGGGAACCTACAATGAGCAGTTCTTC
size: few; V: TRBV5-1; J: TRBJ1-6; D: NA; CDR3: CASNPAGGNSPLHF; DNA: TGCGCCAGCAACCCCGCCGGGGGGAATTCACCCCTCCACTTT
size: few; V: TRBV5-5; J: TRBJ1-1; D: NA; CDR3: CASSFGAGLLNTEAFF; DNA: TGTGCCAGCAGCTTTGGGGCAGGGCTCCTGAACACTGAAGCTTTCTTT
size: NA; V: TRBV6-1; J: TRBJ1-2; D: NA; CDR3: CASSSTGGVNYGYTF; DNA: TGTGCCAGCAGTTCCACCGGGGGAGTCAACTATGGCTACACCTTC
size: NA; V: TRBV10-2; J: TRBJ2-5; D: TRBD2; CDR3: CASSEPLAGGIETQYF; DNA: TGCGCCAGCAGTGAGCCTCTTGCGGGAGGGATTGAGACCCAGTACTTC
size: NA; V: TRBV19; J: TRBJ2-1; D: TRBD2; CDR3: CASSPSGRALREQFF; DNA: TGTGCCAGTAGTCCTAGCGGGAGGGCCCTCCGTGAGCAGTTCTTC
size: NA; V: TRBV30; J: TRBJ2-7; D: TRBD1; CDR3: CAWSVNFGLGTGSYSYEQYF; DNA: TGTGCCTGGAGTGTAAATTTCGGGCTGGGGACAGGGTCCTACTCCTACGAGCAGTACTTC
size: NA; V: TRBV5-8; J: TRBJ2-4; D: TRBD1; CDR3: CASSLETGKNIQYF; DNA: TGTGCCAGCAGCTTGGAGACAGGGAAAAACATTCAGTACTTC
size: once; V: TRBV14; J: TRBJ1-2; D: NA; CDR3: CASSQEGRALYGYTF; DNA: TGTGCCAGCAGCCAAGAGGGCAGGGCCCTCTATGGCTACACCTTC
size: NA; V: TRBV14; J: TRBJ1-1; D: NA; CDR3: CASSQGQNTEAFF; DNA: TGTGCCAGCAGCCAAGGACAGAACACTGAAGCTTTCTTT
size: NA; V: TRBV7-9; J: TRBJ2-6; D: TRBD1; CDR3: CASSFGTGGSGANVLTF; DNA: TGTGCCAGCAGCTTCGGGACAGGGGGCTCTGGGGCCAACGTCCTGACTTTC
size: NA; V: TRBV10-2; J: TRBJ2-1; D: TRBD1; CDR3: CASSPQGDRYNEQFF; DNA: TGCGCCAGCAGCCCCCAGGGGGATCGATACAATGAGCAGTTCTTC
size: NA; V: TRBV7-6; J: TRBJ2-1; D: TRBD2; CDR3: CASSLGRGGEQFF; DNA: TGTGCCAGCAGCTTAGGGCGGGGGGGGGAGCAGTTCTTC
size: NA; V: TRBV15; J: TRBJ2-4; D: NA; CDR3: CATSGDRVSTKNIQYF; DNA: TGTGCCACCAGCGGCGACAGAGTATCTACTAAAAACATTCAGTACTTC
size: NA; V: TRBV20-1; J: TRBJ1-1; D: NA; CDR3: CSAAENTEAFF; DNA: TGCAGTGCGGCAGAGAACACTGAAGCTTTCTTT
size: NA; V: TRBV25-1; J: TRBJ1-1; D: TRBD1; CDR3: CASSGQGVAFF; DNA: TGTGCCAGCAGTGGACAGGGGGTAGCTTTCTTT
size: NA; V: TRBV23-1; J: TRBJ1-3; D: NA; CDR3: CASSQFWSYLWFDAGNTIYF; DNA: TGCGCCAGCAGTCAGTTCTGGAGCTATCTCTGGTTTGATGCTGGAAACACCATATATTTT
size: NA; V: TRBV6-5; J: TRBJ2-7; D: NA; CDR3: CASRLTGSVSYEQYF; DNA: TGTGCCAGCAGACTCACAGGGTCTGTCTCCTACGAGCAGTACTTC
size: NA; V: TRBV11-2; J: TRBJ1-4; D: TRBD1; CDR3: CASSPDRGEIGEKLFF; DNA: TGTGCCAGCAGCCCCGACAGGGGGGAGATAGGGGAAAAACTGTTTTTT
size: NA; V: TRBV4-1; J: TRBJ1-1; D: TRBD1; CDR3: CASGGWTGATEAFF; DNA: TGCGCCAGCGGAGGTTGGACAGGGGCCACTGAAGCTTTCTTT
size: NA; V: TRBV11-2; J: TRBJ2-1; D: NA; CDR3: CASSSLGTPGHEQFF; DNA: TGTGCCAGCAGCTCCCTCGGGACTCCCGGACATGAGCAGTTCTTC
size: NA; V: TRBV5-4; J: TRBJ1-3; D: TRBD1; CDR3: CASSPFPLTGGENTIYF; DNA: TGTGCCAGCAGCCCATTCCCTCTAACAGGGGGGGAAAACACCATATATTTT
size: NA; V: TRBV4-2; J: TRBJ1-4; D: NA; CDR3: CASSQEWQTNEKLFF; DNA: TGTGCCAGCAGCCAAGAATGGCAGACTAATGAAAAACTGTTTTTT
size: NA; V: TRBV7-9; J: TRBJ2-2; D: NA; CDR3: CASSPRSGELFF; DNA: TGTGCCAGCAGCCCCAGATCCGGGGAGCTGTTTTTT
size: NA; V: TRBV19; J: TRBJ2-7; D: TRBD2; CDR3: CASSGRTSGSSYEQYF; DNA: TGTGCCAGTAGTGGCCGGACTAGCGGGAGCTCCTACGAGCAGTACTTC
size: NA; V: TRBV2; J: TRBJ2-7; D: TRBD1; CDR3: CASSIRDRGPERYYEQYF; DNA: TGTGCCAGCAGTATTAGGGACAGGGGACCAGAAAGGTACTACGAGCAGTACTTC
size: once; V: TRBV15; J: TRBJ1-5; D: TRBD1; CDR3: CATSRAWTGFNQPQHF; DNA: TGTGCCACCAGCAGAGCCTGGACAGGCTTTAATCAGCCCCAGCATTTT
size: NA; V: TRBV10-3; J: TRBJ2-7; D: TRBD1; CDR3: CAIRRGQGRDEQYF; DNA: TGTGCCATCAGGAGGGGACAGGGGAGGGACGAGCAGTACTTC
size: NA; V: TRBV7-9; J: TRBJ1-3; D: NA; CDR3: CASSRTLESSGNTIYF; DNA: TGTGCCAGCAGTCGGACTTTGGAATCCTCTGGAAACACCATATATTTT
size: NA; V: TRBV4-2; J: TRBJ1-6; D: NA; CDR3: CASSQDLGSNNSPLHF; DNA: TGTGCCAGCAGCCAAGATCTAGGCTCCAATAATTCACCCCTCCACTTT
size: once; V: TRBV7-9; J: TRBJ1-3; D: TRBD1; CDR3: CSSSLVQGATGNTIYF; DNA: TGTTCCAGCAGCTTAGTGCAGGGGGCAACTGGAAACACCATATATTTT
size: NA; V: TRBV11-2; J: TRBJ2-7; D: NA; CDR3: CASLQGGVPYEQYF; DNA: TGTGCCAGCCTACAGGGTGGGGTTCCCTACGAGCAGTACTTC
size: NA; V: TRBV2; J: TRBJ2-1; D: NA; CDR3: CASRAPFYNEQFF; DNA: TGTGCCAGCAGGGCCCCGTTCTACAATGAGCAGTTCTTC
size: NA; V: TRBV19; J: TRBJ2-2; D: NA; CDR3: CASRQVNTGELFF; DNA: TGTGCCAGTAGACAGGTGAACACCGGGGAGCTGTTTTTT
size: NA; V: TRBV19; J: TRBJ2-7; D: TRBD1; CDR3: CASSMSGGYEQYF; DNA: TGTGCCAGTAGTATGTCAGGGGGCTACGAGCAGTACTTC
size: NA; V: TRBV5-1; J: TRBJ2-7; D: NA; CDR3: CATSSGIQNEQYF; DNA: TGCGCCACGTCTTCCGGGATACAGAACGAGCAGTACTTC
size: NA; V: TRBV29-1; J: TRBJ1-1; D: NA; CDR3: CSVEAAGGVAEAFF; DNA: TGCAGCGTTGAAGCGGCGGGGGGAGTCGCTGAAGCTTTCTTT
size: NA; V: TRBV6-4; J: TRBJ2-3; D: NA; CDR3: CASSDGSRHTDTQYF; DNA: TGTGCCAGCAGTGACGGTTCCCGACACACAGATACGCAGTATTTT
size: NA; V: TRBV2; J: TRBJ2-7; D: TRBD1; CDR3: CASSDNTETGSVEQYF; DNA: TGTGCCAGCAGTGATAATACTGAGACAGGGTCGGTCGAGCAGTACTTC
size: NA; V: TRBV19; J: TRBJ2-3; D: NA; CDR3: CASSIGSRQYF; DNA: TGTGCCAGTAGTATCGGGTCCCGGCAGTATTTT
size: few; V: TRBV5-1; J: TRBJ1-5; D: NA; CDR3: CASSPDSRDQPQHF; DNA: TGCGCCAGCAGCCCGGACAGCAGAGATCAGCCCCAGCATTTT
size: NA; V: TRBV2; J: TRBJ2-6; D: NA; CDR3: CASYPGTGAGGANGLTF; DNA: TGTGCCAGCTACCCCGGGACAGGGGCGGGAGGGGCCAACGGCCTGACTTTC